This record looks at one TCR beta chain sequence and its context. The record originates from a study of shared T cell receptors in the human thymus. The repertoire was sequenced with immunoSEQ multiplex PCR; TCRdb's copy has only in-frame clones and lacks some. Among some 700,000 clones listed, approximately 85% were seen once. The germline gives CDR1 MGHRA, CDR2 YSYEKL. The CDR3 extends over 17 amino acids. V dropped 0 bases and J dropped 1 base, with 14 bases sitting between them. These records were also assigned to another study, of human thymus T cells. This second study notes: Healthy Finnish infants undergoing corrective surgery for congenital heart defects provided the donor material. Resections obtained during corrective heart surgery supplied the thymus tissue. Apparent skewing of V and J gene usage characterized both thymic and blood repertoires. Unrelated individuals were reported by related research to share highly overlapping thymic repertoires.

This sequence originates from a girl under three years old with a congenital heart defect. The sample was thymocytes. The J gene is TRBJ2-3, the V gene TRBV4-1; possibly TRBD2 for D (6 bases). CDR3: CASSQEWGLERTDTQYF. The CDR3 nucleotides read TGCGCCAGCAGCCAAGAGTGGGGACTGGAACGCACAGATACGCAGTATTTT.